The 28 T cell receptor beta chains reported below all come from one sample, sequenced in a study of post-analysis software for immune sequencing data. Study-level results: About 5 TRBV segments were more frequent in patients than controls; TRBV5-6, TRBV5-1 and TRBV20-1 belonged to this group.

Built from TCR beta cDNA, the libraries had unique molecular identifiers in them. TCRdb passed the PCR reads through MiXCR, listing each CDR3 protein once. The sample carries roughly 650,000 distinct CDR3 sequences, approximately 60% recorded once. No antigen is known for these receptors. Input material: blood. These receptors were obtained from a girl aged 2-15 years with multiple sclerosis.

This rearrangement joins TRBV20-1 to TRBJ2-3, with 7 bases aligning to TRBD2. Germline V lookup: CDR1 DFQATT, CDR2 SNEGSKA (reference sequence). The CDR3 contains 16 residues. After removal of 2 bases from V and 2 bases from J, the junction contained 10 bases not matched to a gene. CDR3 in amino acids: CSARSRVSGTTDTQYF. The CDR3 DNA reads as TGCAGTGCTAGATCTAGGGTGAGCGGGACCACAGATACGCAGTATTTT.

The V gene is TRBV5-1, the J gene TRBJ1-4; the D is unclear. From germline, CDR1 is SGHRS and CDR2 YFSETQ. Between the trimmed V and J ends, which lost 1 base and 3 bases, there was a span of 7 bases. CDR3 length: 14 residues. The CDR3 sequence is CASSLSRPNEKLFF. The CDR3 nucleotides read TGCGCCAGCAGCTTGAGTCGGCCTAATGAAAAACTGTTTTTT.

In its sample, this clonotype was seen a few times. The chain combines TRBV12-3 or TRBV12-4 with TRBJ2-1; no clear D gene. The V gene lost 3 bases and the J gene lost 6 bases, with 9 bases spanning the gap. This CDR3 region has 13 residues. CDR3 in amino acids: CASSLARPNEQFF. CDR3 coding DNA: TGTGCCAGCAGTTTGGCCCGGCCCAATGAGCAGTTCTTC.

This clonotype showed up just a few times. V gene TRBV12-3 or TRBV12-4 combines with J gene TRBJ1-1; possibly TRBD1 for D (5 bases). The CDR3 runs 14 residues. Trimming took 5 bases from V and 3 from J, leaving 13 bases between them. The CDR3 region has the DNA TGTGCCAGCAGTCCCCATGGGGGGTACACTGAAGCTTTCTTT. Protein: CASSPHGGYTEAFF.

The chain is built from TRBV12-3 or TRBV12-4 and TRBJ1-2; D is ambiguous. This CDR3 region has 13 residues. V lost 3 bases and J lost 4, with 9 bases in between. The CDR3 DNA sequence: TGTGCCAGCAGTTTTCGATACCCCTATGGCTACACCTTC. Translated: CASSFRYPYGYTF.

The chain is built from TRBV6-4 and TRBJ1-2, with D maybe TRBD1 (5 bases). Germline-derived CDR1 and CDR2 are MRHNA and SNTAGT. The CDR3 has 15 residues. The V end was cut by 5 bases, the J end by 0 bases, with 13 bases between. This chain's CDR3 is CASSRTGTSNYGYTF. In DNA form, the CDR3 reads TGTGCCAGCAGTCGGACGGGGACTTCTAACTATGGCTACACCTTC.

This clonotype has only a few counts. CDR3 protein: CASSPAGQETQYF. The CDR3 coding sequence is TGTGCCAGCTCACCAGCGGGACAAGAGACCCAGTACTTC. The V call is TRBV18, the J call TRBJ2-5; a weak D match, TRBD2 (6 bases). With 2 bases removed from V and 2 bases from J, the gap between germline ends came to 6 bases. Per the germline V gene, CDR1 is KGHSH and CDR2 is LQKENI. This CDR3 has 13 residues.

The chain recombines TRBV5-4 with TRBJ1-1; D is possibly TRBD1 (6 bases). Trimming removed 4 bases from V and 0 bases from J, with 13 bases in between. CDR3 length: 15 amino acids. Germline V CDR1 and CDR2: SGHNT, YYREEE (reference sequence). CDR3 nucleotide sequence: TGTGCCAGCAGCCCTGGGGGCCCTTTGAACACTGAAGCTTTCTTT. Amino acids: CASSPGGPLNTEAFF.

V usage is TRBV15 and J usage is TRBJ2-1; no definite D call. This CDR3 contains 12 residues. Germline V gene data show CDR1 as LNHNV and CDR2 as YYDKDF (reference sequence). Deletions cut 9 bases from V and 6 bases from J, with 12 bases between. The CDR3 loop reads CATRTAPNEQFF. The CDR3, as DNA: TGTGCCACTCGGACGGCCCCCAATGAGCAGTTCTTC.

The rearrangement uses TRBV20-1 and TRBJ2-3; no firm D call. Trimming stripped 4 bases from V and 0 bases from J, with 8 bases between. This CDR3 is 13 amino acids long. Germline lookup yields CDR1 DFQATT and CDR2 SNEGSKA (reference sequence). The CDR3 coding sequence is TGCAGTGCTACCTCCCGGAGCACAGATACGCAGTATTTT. Protein: CSATSRSTDTQYF.

There are a few counts of this clonotype. The chain has TRBV12-3 or TRBV12-4 and TRBJ1-1, with unresolved D. The V and J ends lost 5 bases and 5 bases respectively, with 12 bases between them. CDR3 length equals 13 residues. The CDR3 loop reads CASSVFEGTEAFF. As DNA, the CDR3 is TGTGCCAGCAGTGTATTCGAGGGAACTGAAGCTTTCTTT.

This chain joins TRBV18 and TRBJ2-1, with 7 bases lining up with TRBD2. Germline V gene data show CDR1 as KGHSH and CDR2 as LQKENI. With 8 bases clipped from V and 13 bases from J, the junction kept 17 bases outside the gene matches. This CDR3 has 14 amino acids. DNA of the CDR3: TGTGCCAGCCAGGGACTACAGCTCCAAGAGACCCAGTTCTTC. It codes for CASQGLQLQETQFF.

The rearrangement links TRBV6-5 to TRBJ2-7; a possible D gene is TRBD1 (6 bases). Looked up from germline, CDR1 is MNHEY and CDR2 is SVGAGI. Trimming removed 3 bases at V and 0 bases at J, with 18 bases between. The CDR3 has 17 residues. The CDR3 loop is CASSYGVRQANSYEQYF. Written as DNA, the CDR3 is TGTGCCAGCAGTTATGGGGTTAGACAGGCAAACTCCTACGAGCAGTACTTC.

The sample holds a few counts of this clonotype. The gene calls are TRBV6-2 or TRBV6-3 and TRBJ1-4, with D possibly being TRBD1 (5 bases). Per the germline V gene, CDR1 is MNHEY and CDR2 is SVGEGT. V lost 8 bases, J lost 5 bases, and 15 bases lay in between. The length of the CDR3 is 14 residues. The CDR3 DNA follows: TGTGCCAGCGGTCCGGTCGGGACGAATGAAAAACTGTTTTTT. It codes for CASGPVGTNEKLFF.

The chain joins TRBV6-5 to TRBJ1-1; tentative D call: TRBD1 (5 bases). Germline CDR1 reads MNHEY; CDR2 reads SVGAGI. The CDR3 has 16 amino acids. Deletions cut 6 bases from V and 10 bases from J, with 27 bases between. Written as DNA, the CDR3 is TGTGCCAGCAGACCGCTCGGGGACTCACTACCCTCAAGAGCTTTCTTT. Amino acids: CASRPLGDSLPSRAFF.

This clonotype was detected once. V usage is TRBV5-1 and J usage is TRBJ2-5; 9 nucleotides line up with TRBD2. The J segment lost 5 bases and the V segment lost 4 bases, leaving 6 bases of the junction unmatched. In germline, CDR1 is SGHRS, CDR2 YFSETQ. The CDR3 length is 14 residues. CDR3 in DNA: TGCGCCAGCAGCGCCGGGACTAGCCGGGAGACCCAGTACTTC. It encodes CASSAGTSRETQYF.

The chain uses TRBV20-1 and TRBJ1-1; 9 bases match TRBD1. Germline V gives CDR1 DFQATT, CDR2 SNEGSKA (reference sequence). V was clipped by 6 bases and J by 4 bases; unmatched bases: 9. CDR3 length: 14 amino acids. CDR3 DNA sequence: TGCAGTGCCCACAAGACAGGGGGAGCCACTGAAGCTTTCTTT. Amino acid sequence: CSAHKTGGATEAFF.

The rearrangement joins TRBV5-1 to TRBJ2-7; the D gene is possibly TRBD2 (6 bases). This CDR3 spans 14 amino acids. Germline loops: CDR1 SGHRS, CDR2 YFSETQ. Trimming took off 4 bases at V and 3 bases at J, with 14 bases between the two ends. CDR3 nucleotides: TGCGCCAGCAGCGCCAAGGGAGGTGGCTACGAGCAGTACTTC. The encoded protein is CASSAKGGGYEQYF.

The genes are TRBV5-1 and TRBJ2-5, with unresolved D. The CDR3 has 14 residues. Germline CDR1 and CDR2: SGHRS and YFSETQ. With 3 bases removed from V and 3 bases from J, the gap between germline ends came to 12 bases. The CDR3 coding sequence is TGCGCCAGCAGCTCGCCCGGGCTGGAAGAGACCCAGTACTTC. This gives the protein CASSSPGLEETQYF. The entire variable domain, with the rest obtained from reference TRBV5-1 and TRBJ2-5, is as follows: KAGVTQTPRYLIKTRGQQVTLSCSPISGHRSVSWYQQTPGQGLQFLFEYFSETQRNKGNFPGRFSGRQFSNSRSEMNVSTLELGDSALYLCASSSPGLEETQYFGPGTRLLVL.

The rearrangement links TRBV25-1 to TRBJ2-5; D is undetermined. Germline CDR1 and CDR2: MGHDK and SYGVNS. The CDR3 runs 15 residues. Trimming cost V 0 bases and J 3 bases, with 11 bases left between them. The CDR3 nucleotides are TGTGCCAGCAGTGAATATCGTGGGCCAGAAGAGACCCAGTACTTC. Its protein product is CASSEYRGPEETQYF.

This clonotype was detected only a few times. At one end the junction does not follow the germline gene, possibly because of a read error. The chain links TRBV24-1 to TRBJ1-5; D is ambiguous. This CDR3 comprises 17 residues. Per the germline V gene, CDR1 is KGHDR and CDR2 is SFDVKD. The CDR3 DNA follows: TGTGCCACCAGTGGTTTGCAGGAATGGACGGCTCATCAGCCCCAGCATTTT. Amino acid sequence: CATSGLQEWTAHQPQHF.

This rearrangement joins TRBV20-1 to TRBJ2-1, with 11 bases identical to TRBD2. The CDR3 sequence is 14 residues long. V dropped 5 bases and J dropped 10; count of bases not matched to a gene: 10. The germline gives CDR1 DFQATT, CDR2 SNEGSKA (reference sequence). The CDR3 DNA follows: TGCAGTGCTGTCATAGCGGGAGGGCCAAACGAGCAGTTCTTC. This gives the protein CSAVIAGGPNEQFF.

This chain links TRBV11-2 with TRBJ2-7; possible D gene TRBD1, 5 bases. V gave up 4 bases and J gave up 2 bases, with 18 bases separating them. Germline V CDR1 and CDR2: SGHAT, FQNNGV. The CDR3 runs to 16 residues. This CDR3 reads CASSSQGFSDTYEQYF. Written as DNA, the CDR3 is TGTGCCAGCAGCTCCCAGGGATTTAGTGATACCTACGAGCAGTACTTC.

The chain is built from TRBV5-1 and TRBJ2-1, with 13 bases identical to TRBD2. V trimming: 4 bases; J trimming: 1 base; junction bases outside the gene matches: 5. The V gene's germline CDR1 is SGHRS and CDR2 YFSETQ. CDR3 length equals 17 residues. The chain's CDR3 is CASSATSGRLSYNEQFF. CDR3 DNA sequence: TGCGCCAGCAGCGCGACTAGCGGGAGGTTATCCTACAATGAGCAGTTCTTC.

The chain carries TRBV18 and TRBJ1-3; D is uncertain. With 1 base removed from V and 4 bases from J, the gap between germline ends came to 11 bases. In germline, CDR1 is KGHSH, CDR2 LQKENI. This CDR3 spans 15 amino acids. CDR3 in amino acids: CASSPLVDKGNTIYF. The CDR3 DNA is TGTGCCAGCTCACCACTGGTGGATAAGGGAAACACCATATATTTT. Full variable domain (missing parts from reference TRBV18 and TRBJ1-3): NAGVMQNPRHLVRRRGQEARLRCSPMKGHSHVYWYRQLPEEGLKFMVYLQKENIIDESGMPKERFSAEFPKEGPSILRIQQVVRGDSAAYFCASSPLVDKGNTIYFGEGSWLTVV.

The table lists this clonotype with a few counts. The chain links TRBV12-3 or TRBV12-4 to TRBJ2-7; TRBD2 agrees at 9 bases. The CDR3 has 16 amino acids. The V segment lost 5 bases and the J segment 0 bases; nucleotides outside the gene matches: 8. The CDR3 region has the DNA TGTGCCAGCAGTCCCCCGACTAGCGGCAGCTCCTACGAGCAGTACTTC. As protein: CASSPPTSGSSYEQYF.

The chain joins TRBV12-3 or TRBV12-4 to TRBJ2-2, with D unresolved. This CDR3 region has 15 residues. Trimming left V 10 bases short and J 0 bases short, with 15 bases between. The CDR3, as DNA: TGTGCCACCATTATCCGGAACCCGAACACCGGGGAGCTGTTTTTT. Translating gives CATIIRNPNTGELFF.

The V gene is TRBV6-1, the J gene TRBJ2-3; D may match TRBD1 or TRBD2 (5 bases each). Germline V gives CDR1 MNHNS, CDR2 SASEGT. The CDR3 length is 11 residues. Trimming left V 8 bases short and J 9 bases short, with 12 bases between. Here the CDR3 DNA reads TGTGCCAGCGGGGGACCTGGCACGCAGTATTTT. This sequence encodes CASGGPGTQYF.